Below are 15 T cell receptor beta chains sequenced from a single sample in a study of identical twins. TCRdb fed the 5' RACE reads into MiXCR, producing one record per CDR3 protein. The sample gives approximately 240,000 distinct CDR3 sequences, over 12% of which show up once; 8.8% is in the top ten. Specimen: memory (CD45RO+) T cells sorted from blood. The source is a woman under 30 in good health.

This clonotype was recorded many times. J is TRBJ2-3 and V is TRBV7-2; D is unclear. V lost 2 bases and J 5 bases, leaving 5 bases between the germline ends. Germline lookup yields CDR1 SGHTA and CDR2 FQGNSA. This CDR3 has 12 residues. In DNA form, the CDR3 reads TGTGCCAGCAGCTTAAAGGGAGATACGCAGTATTTT. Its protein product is CASSLKGDTQYF.

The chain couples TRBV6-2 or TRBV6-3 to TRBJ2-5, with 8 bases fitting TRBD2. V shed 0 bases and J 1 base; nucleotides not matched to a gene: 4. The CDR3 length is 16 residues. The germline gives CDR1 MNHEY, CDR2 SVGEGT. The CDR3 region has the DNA TGTGCCAGCAGTTACTCTGATAGCGGGACCCAAGAGACCCAGTACTTC. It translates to CASSYSDSGTQETQYF.

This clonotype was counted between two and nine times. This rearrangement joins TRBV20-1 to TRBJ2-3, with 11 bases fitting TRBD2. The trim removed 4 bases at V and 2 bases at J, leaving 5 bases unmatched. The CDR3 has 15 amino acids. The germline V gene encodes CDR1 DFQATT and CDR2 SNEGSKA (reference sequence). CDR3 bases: TGCAGTGCTACCGGACTAGCGGGCCACACAGATACGCAGTATTTT. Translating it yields CSATGLAGHTDTQYF.

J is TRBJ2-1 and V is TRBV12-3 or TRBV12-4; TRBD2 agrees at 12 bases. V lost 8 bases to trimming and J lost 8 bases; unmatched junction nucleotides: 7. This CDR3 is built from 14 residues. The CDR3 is CASARLAGVDEQFF. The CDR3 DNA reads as TGTGCCAGCGCCCGACTAGCGGGAGTGGATGAGCAGTTCTTC.

The CDR3 coding sequence is TGCAGTTTGGGACTTCGCACAGATACGCAGTATTTT. Protein product: CSLGLRTDTQYF. This chain connects TRBV20-1 to TRBJ2-3; D possibly corresponds to TRBD2 (6 bases). Germline CDR1 and CDR2: DFQATT and SNEGSKA (reference sequence). The germline V and J ends were trimmed by 8 bases and 1 base, with 10 bases remaining between them. The CDR3 extends over 12 amino acids.

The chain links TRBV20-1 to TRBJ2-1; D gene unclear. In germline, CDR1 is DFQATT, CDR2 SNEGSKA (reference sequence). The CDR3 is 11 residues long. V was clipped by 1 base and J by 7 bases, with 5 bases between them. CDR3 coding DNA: TGCAGTGCTAGAGGGTGGAATGAGCAGTTCTTC. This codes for CSARGWNEQFF.

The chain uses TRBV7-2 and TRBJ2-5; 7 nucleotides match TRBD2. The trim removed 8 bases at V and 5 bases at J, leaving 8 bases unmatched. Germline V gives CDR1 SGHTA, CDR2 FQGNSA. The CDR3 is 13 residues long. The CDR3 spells CASGRGGLETQYF. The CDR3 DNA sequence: TGTGCCAGCGGGAGGGGAGGCTTGGAGACCCAGTACTTC.

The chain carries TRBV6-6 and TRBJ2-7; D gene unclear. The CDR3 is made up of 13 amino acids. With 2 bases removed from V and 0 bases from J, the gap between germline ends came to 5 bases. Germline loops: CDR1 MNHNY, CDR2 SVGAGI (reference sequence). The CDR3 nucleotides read TGTGCCAGCAGTTACCGGACCTCCTACGAGCAGTACTTC. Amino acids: CASSYRTSYEQYF.

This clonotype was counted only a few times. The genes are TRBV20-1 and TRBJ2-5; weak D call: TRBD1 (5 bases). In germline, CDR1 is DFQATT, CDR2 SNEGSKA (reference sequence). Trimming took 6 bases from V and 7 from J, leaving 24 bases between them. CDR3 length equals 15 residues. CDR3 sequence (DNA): TGCAGTGCCGCGACCGGGTCAGGGTACCCTGGGACCCAGTACTTC. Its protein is CSAATGSGYPGTQYF.

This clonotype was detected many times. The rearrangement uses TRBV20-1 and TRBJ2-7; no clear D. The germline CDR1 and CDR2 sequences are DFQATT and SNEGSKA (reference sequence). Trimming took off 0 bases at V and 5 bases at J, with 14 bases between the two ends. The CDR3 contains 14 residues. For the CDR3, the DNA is TGCAGTGCTAGAGATCGAAGTGGGCGGAACGAGCAGTACTTC. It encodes CSARDRSGRNEQYF.

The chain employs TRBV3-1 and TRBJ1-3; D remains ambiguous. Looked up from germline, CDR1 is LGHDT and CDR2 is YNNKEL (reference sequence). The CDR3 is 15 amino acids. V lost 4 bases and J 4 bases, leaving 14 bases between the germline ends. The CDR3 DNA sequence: TGTGCCAGCAGCCGGTCCAACTTGGCCGGAAACACCATATATTTT. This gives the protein CASSRSNLAGNTIYF.

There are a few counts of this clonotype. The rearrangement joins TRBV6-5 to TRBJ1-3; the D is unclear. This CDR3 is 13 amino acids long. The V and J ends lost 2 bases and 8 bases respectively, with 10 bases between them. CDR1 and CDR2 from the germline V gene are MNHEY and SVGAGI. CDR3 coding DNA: TGTGCCAGCAGTTACCGGGGTACGGACACCATATATTTT. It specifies CASSYRGTDTIYF.

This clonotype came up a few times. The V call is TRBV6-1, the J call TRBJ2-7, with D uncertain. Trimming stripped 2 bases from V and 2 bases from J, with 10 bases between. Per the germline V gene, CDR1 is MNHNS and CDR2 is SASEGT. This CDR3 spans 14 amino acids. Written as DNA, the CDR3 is TGTGCCAGCAGTGAATATCACTTAACCTACGAGCAGTACTTC. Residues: CASSEYHLTYEQYF.

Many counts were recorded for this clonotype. CDR3 amino acids: CASSLLGGSVYGETQYF. The CDR3 region has the DNA TGTGCCAGCAGCTTGCTGGGGGGTAGCGTATATGGGGAGACCCAGTACTTC. The chain uses TRBV7-2 and TRBJ2-5, with D possibly TRBD2 on 6 matching bases. The germline CDR1 and CDR2 sequences are SGHTA and FQGNSA. V lost 3 bases and J 5 bases, leaving 22 bases between the germline ends. The CDR3 covers 17 residues.

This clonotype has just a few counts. DNA for the CDR3: TGTGCCAGCAGTTACGGGACAGGCGGGAATCAGCCCCAGCATTTT. Encoded protein: CASSYGTGGNQPQHF. The chain uses TRBV6-2 or TRBV6-3 and TRBJ1-5, with 8 bases matching TRBD1. The ends lost 2 bases at V and 4 bases at J; junction bases unmatched: 4. The germline gives CDR1 MNHEY, CDR2 SVGEGT. This CDR3 region has 15 residues.